This record concerns one T cell receptor beta chain sequence. What it binds is not known. The data originate from a study of Ad26.COV2.S vaccination and SARS-CoV-2 variants. Across the whole study: Intramuscularly, Ad26.COV2.S was given either once or twice, 56 days apart. General study points: With respect to non-spike TCR breadth, vaccine and placebo recipients were similar. Substantial breadth was reportedly displayed by spike-specific CD8+ and CD4+ T cell responses after vaccination.

The treatment: 15 to 20 received Ad26.COV2.S at low or high dose, single or two shots; about 5 received placebo; per-sample allocation not given. Samples came from day 63 after the first vaccine or placebo injection. Boston supplied an adult donor aged 18-55 years. Trimming removed 0 bases at V and 2 bases at J, with 11 bases between. CDR3 length: 15 residues. In germline, CDR1 is SGDLS, CDR2 YYNGEE. The protocol was immunoSEQ multiplex PCR, while the TCRdb copy is restricted to in-frame clones and leaves out a portion. The table records about 420,000 clones, 70% to 90% of them present only once. The chain has TRBV9 and TRBJ2-5; D call uncertain. This clonotype originated in a person aged 18 to 65 who received the Ad26.COV2.S COVID-19 vaccine or a placebo. The sequencing used peripheral blood, collected in a trial of Ad26.COV2.S vaccine versus placebo. The CDR3 is CASSVGASQQETQYF. DNA for the CDR3: TGTGCCAGCAGCGTAGGGGCCAGCCAACAAGAGACCCAGTACTTC.